This TCR beta chain was sequenced for a study of monozygotic twins with inflammatory bowel disease. The CDR3 has 12 amino acids. Germline CDR1 LGHDT, CDR2 YNNKEL (reference sequence). TCRdb re-called the 5' RACE reads and catalogs CDR3 proteins one per entry, DNA excluded. Recorded for this sample: about 160,000 distinct CDR3 sequences. Material for sequencing was blood. The rearrangement links TRBV3-1 to TRBJ2-7. The TCR originated in a human donor with ulcerative colitis or Crohn's disease, or a healthy co-twin of an affected twin (not recorded which). The CDR3 is CASSQDLYEQYF.